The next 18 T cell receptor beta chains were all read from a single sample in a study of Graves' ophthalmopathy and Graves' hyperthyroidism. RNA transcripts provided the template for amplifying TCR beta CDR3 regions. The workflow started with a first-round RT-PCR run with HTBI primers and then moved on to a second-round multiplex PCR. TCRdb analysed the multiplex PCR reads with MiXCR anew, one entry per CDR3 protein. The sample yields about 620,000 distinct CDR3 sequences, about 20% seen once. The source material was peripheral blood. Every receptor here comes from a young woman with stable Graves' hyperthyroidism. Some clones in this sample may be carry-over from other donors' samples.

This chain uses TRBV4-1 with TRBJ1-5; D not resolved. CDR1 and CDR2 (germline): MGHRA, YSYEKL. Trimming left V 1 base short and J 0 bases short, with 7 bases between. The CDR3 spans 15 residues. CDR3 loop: CASSQAAYSNQPQHF. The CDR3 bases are TGCGCCAGCAGCCAAGCAGCTTATAGCAATCAGCCCCAGCATTTT.

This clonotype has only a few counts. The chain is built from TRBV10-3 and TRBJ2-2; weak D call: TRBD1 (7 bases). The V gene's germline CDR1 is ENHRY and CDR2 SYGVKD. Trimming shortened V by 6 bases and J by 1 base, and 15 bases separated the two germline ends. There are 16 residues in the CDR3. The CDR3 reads CAISRQGGLNTGELFF. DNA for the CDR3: TGTGCCATCAGCCGACAGGGAGGTTTGAACACCGGGGAGCTGTTTTTT.

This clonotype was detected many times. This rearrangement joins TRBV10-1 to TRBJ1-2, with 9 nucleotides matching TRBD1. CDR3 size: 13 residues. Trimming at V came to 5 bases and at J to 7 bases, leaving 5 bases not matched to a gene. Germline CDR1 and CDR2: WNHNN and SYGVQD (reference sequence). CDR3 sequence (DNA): TGCGCCAGCAGTAGGGACAGGGTCGTTGGCTACACCTTC. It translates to CASSRDRVVGYTF.

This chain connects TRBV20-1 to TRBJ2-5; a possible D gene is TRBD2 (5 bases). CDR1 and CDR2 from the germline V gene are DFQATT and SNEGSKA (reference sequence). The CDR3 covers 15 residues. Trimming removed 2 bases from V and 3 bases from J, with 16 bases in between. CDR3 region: CSARRLVGVKETQYF. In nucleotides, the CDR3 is TGCAGTGCTAGACGATTAGTCGGGGTAAAAGAGACCCAGTACTTC.

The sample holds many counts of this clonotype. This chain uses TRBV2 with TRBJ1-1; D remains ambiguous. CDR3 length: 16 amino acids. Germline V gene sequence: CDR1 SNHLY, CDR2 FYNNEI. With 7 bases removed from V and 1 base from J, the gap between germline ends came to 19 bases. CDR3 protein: CASTLAVSARNTEAFF. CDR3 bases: TGTGCCAGCACCCTGGCGGTTTCAGCAAGGAACACTGAAGCTTTCTTT.

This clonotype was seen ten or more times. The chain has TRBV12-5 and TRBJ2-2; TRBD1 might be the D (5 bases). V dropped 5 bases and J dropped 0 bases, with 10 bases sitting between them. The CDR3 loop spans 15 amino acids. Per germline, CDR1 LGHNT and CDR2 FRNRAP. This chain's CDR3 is CASGTGLANTGELFF. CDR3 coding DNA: TGTGCTAGTGGTACAGGCCTTGCGAACACCGGGGAGCTGTTTTTT.

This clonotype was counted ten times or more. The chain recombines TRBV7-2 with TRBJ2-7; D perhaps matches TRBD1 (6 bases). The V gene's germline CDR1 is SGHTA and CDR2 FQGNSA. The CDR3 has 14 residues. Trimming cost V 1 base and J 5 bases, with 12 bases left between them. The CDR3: CASSLGQASHEQYF. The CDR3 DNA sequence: TGTGCCAGCAGCTTAGGACAGGCATCCCACGAGCAGTACTTC.

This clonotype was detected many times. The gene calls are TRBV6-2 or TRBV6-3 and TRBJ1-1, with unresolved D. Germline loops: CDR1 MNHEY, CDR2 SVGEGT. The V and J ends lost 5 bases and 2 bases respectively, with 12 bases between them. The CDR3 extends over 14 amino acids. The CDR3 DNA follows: TGTGCCAGCAGTACGACCCTATTTAACACTGAAGCTTTCTTT. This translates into CASSTTLFNTEAFF.

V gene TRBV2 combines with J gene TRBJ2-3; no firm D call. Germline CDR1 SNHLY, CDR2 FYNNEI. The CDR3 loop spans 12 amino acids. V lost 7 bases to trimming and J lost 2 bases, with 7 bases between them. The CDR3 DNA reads TGTGCCAGCACCATCTCCACAGATACGCAGTATTTT. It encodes CASTISTDTQYF.

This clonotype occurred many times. Here the CDR3 reads CASRPAGANVLTF. Written as DNA, the CDR3 is TGTGCCAGCCGCCCGGCAGGGGCCAACGTCCTGACTTTC. The V call is TRBV27, the J call TRBJ2-6; D is uncertain. Germline-derived CDR1 and CDR2 are MNHEY and SMNVEV (reference sequence). V shed 8 bases and J shed 4 bases, with 9 bases lying between them. The CDR3 sequence is 13 residues long.

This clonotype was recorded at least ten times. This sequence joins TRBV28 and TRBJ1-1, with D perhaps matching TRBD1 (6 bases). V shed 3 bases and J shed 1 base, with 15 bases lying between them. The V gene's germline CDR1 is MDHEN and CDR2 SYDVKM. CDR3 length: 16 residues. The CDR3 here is CASSFSVGAANTEAFF. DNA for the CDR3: TGTGCCAGCAGTTTCAGCGTGGGGGCGGCGAACACTGAAGCTTTCTTT.

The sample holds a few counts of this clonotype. CDR3 nucleotide sequence: TGCGCCAGCAGCTACCCCTCCCTGCGGGATTTTACCTACGAGCAGTACTTC. Amino acid sequence: CASSYPSLRDFTYEQYF. The V gene is TRBV5-1, the J gene TRBJ2-7, with D possibly being TRBD2 (6 bases). The CDR3 spans 17 residues. V lost 3 bases to trimming and J lost 2 bases, with 21 bases between them. In germline, CDR1 is SGHRS, CDR2 YFSETQ.

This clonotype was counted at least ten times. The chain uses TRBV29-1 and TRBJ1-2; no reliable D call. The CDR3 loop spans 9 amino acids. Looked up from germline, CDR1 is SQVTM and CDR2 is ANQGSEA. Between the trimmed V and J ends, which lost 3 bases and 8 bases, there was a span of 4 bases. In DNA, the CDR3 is TGCAGCGTTGAGTACGGCTACACCTTC. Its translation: CSVEYGYTF.

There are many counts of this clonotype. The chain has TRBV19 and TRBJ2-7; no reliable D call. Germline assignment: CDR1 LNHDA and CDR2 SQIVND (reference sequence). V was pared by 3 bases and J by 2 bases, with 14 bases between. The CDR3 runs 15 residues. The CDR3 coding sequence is TGTGCCAGTAGTATGGACGGTAGGCCGGCCTACGAGCAGTACTTC. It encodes CASSMDGRPAYEQYF.

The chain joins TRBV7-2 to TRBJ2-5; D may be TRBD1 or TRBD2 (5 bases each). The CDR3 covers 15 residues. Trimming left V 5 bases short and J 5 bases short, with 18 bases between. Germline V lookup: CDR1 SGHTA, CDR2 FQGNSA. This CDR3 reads CASSPSWDLGETQYF. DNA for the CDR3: TGTGCCAGCAGCCCTTCTTGGGACCTGGGGGAGACCCAGTACTTC.

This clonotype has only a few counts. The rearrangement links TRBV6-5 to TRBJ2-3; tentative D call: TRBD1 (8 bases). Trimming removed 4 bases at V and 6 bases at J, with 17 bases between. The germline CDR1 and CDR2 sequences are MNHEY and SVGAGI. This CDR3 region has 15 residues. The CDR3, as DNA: TGTGCCAGCAGTTCCAACAGGGGGGGGATGGATACGCAGTATTTT. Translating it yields CASSSNRGGMDTQYF.

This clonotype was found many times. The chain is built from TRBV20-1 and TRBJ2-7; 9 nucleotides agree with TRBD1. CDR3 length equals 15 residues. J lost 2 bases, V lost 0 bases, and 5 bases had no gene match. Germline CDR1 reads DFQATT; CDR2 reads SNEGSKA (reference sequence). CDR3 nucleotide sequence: TGCAGTGCTAGAGAGCCTAGACAGGGGGCCTACGAGCAGTACTTC. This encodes CSAREPRQGAYEQYF.

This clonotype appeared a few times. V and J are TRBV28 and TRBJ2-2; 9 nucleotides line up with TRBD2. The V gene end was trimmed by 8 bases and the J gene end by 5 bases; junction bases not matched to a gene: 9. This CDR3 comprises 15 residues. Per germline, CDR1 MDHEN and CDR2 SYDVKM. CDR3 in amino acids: CASGRSGSRTGELFF. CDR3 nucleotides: TGTGCCAGCGGCCGTAGCGGGAGCCGAACCGGGGAGCTGTTTTTT. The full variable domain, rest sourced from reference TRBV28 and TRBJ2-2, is DVKVTQSSRYLVKRTGEKVFLECVQDMDHENMFWYRQDPGLGLRLIYFSYDVKMKEKGDIPEGYSVSREKKERFSLILESASTNQTSMYLCASGRSGSRTGELFFGEGSRLTVL.